This T cell receptor beta chain stems from a study of cytomegalovirus exposure and HLA in healthy donors. Study information: A prior study identified 100 million to 130 million unique TCR beta sequences from some 200 million T cells.

This clone was seen a few times. It was with 60 Vbeta and 13 Jbeta primers that the PCR ran. Repertoires were generated with immunoSEQ multiplex PCR, while TCRdb's copy carries only in-frame clones and drops some. The sample includes 200,000 or so clones, over 75% of them seen just once. This CDR3 is built from 14 residues. Germline lookup yields CDR1 MNHEY and CDR2 SVGAGI. The V and J ends lost 6 bases and 4 bases, in that order; junction bases with no gene match: 8. J is TRBJ1-2 and V is TRBV6-5, with 7 bases that match TRBD1. This sequence originates from a boy younger than 10 in good health and CMV-seronegative. The sequenced sample was PBMCs. CDR3 bases: TGTGCCAGCAGAAACACCGGGACAGCCTATGGCTACACCTTC. Its translation: CASRNTGTAYGYTF.